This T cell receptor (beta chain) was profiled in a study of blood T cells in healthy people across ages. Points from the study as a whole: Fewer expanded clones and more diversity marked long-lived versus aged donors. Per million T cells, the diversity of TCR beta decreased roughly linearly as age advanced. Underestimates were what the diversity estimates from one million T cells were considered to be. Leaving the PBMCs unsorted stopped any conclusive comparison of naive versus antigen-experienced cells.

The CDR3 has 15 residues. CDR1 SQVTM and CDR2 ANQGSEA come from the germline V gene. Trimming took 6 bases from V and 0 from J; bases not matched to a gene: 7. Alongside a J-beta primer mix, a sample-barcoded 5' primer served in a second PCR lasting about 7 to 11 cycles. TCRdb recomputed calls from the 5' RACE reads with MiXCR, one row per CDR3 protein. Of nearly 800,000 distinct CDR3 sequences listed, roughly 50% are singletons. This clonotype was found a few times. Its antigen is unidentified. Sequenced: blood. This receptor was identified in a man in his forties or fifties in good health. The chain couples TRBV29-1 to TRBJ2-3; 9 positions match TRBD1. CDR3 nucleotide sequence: TGCAGCGTCGCACGGACAGGGGATAGCACAGATACGCAGTATTTT. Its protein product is CSVARTGDSTDTQYF.